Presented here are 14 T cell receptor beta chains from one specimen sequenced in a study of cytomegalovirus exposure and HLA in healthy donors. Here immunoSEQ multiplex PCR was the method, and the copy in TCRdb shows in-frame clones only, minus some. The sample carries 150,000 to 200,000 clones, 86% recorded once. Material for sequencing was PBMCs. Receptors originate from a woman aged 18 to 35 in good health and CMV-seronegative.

The CDR3: CASSLYEHGPEKLFF. CDR3 nucleotide sequence: TGTGCCAGCAGCTTATATGAGCATGGTCCCGAAAAACTGTTTTTT. The rearrangement joins TRBV7-9 to TRBJ1-4, with unresolved D. Trimming removed 2 bases from V and 8 bases from J, with 15 bases in between. This CDR3 contains 15 residues. Germline V gene data show CDR1 as SEHNR and CDR2 as FQNEAQ (reference sequence).

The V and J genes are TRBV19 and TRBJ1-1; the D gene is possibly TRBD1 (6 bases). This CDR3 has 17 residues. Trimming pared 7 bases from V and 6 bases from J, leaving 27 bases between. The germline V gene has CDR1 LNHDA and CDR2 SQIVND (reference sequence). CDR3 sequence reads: CASTLYGTRAGNAEAFF. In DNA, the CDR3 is TGTGCCAGTACCCTATACGGGACAAGGGCCGGTAACGCTGAAGCTTTCTTT.

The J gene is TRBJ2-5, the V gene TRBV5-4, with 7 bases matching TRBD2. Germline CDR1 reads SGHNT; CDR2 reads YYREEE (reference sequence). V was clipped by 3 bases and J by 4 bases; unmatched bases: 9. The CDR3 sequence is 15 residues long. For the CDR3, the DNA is TGTGCCAGCAGCTGGGGGGGTCAGCGGGCAGAGACCCAGTACTTC. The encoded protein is CASSWGGQRAETQYF.

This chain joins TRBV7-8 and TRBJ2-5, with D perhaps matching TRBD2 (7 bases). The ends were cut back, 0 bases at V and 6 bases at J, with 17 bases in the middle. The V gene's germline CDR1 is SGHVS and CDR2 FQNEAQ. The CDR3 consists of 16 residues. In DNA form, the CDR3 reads TGTGCCAGCAGCTTAGCGTGGAGGGAGGGGGGGAAGACCCAGTACTTC. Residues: CASSLAWREGGKTQYF.

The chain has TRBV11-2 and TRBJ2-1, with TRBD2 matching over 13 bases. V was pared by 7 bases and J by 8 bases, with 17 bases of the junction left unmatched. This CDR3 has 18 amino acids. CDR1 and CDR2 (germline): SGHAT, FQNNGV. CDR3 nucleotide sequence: TGTGCCAGCAACCACCGATCCCGGACTAGCGGGAGTAGCTATGAGCAGTTCTTC. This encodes CASNHRSRTSGSSYEQFF.

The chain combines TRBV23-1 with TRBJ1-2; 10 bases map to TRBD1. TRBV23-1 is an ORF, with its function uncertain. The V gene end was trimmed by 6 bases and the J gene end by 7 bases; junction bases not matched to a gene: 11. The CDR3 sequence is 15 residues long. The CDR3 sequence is CASSETGGDDLGYTF. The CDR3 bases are TGCGCCAGCAGCGAGACAGGGGGCGACGATCTTGGCTACACCTTC.

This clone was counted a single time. The CDR3 loop is CASSFRGGNEKLFF. Written as DNA, the CDR3 is TGTGCCAGCAGTTTCAGGGGCGGAAATGAAAAACTGTTTTTT. The chain carries TRBV6-9 and TRBJ1-4; D is perhaps TRBD1 (6 bases). From germline, CDR1 is MNHGY and CDR2 SVAAGI. CDR3 length: 14 residues. Between the trimmed V and J ends, which lost 4 bases and 5 bases, there was a span of 11 bases.

The CDR3 is CASRLLGPNAMEAFF. The CDR3 DNA follows: TGTGCCAGCCGCTTACTAGGACCTAACGCGATGGAAGCTTTCTTT. J is TRBJ1-1 and V is TRBV19, with no clear D. Trimming left V 9 bases short and J 8 bases short, with 25 bases between. Germline CDR1 and CDR2: LNHDA and SQIVND (reference sequence). CDR3 length: 15 amino acids.

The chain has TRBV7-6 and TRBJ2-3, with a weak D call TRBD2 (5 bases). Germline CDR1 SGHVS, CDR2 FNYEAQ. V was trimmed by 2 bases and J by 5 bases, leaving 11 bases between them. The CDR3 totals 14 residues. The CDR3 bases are TGTGCCAGCAGCTTAAGTAACGAGGGAGATACGCAGTATTTT. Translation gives CASSLSNEGDTQYF.

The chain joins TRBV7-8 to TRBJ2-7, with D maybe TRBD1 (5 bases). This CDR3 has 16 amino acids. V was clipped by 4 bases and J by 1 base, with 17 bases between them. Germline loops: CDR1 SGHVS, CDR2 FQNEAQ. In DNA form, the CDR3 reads TGTGCCAGCAGCTCGGAATTGACAGCCTATTCCTACGAGCAGTACTTC. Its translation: CASSSELTAYSYEQYF.

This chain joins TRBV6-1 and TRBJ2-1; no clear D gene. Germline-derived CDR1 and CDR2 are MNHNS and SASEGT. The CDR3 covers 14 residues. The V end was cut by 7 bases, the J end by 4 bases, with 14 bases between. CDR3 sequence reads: CASKSAAAYNEQFF. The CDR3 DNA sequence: TGTGCCAGCAAATCGGCGGCAGCTTACAATGAGCAGTTCTTC.

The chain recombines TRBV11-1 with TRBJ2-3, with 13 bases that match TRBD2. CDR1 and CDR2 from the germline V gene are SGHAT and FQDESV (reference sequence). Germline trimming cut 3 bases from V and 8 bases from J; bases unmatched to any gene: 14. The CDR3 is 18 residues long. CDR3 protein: CASSFRSLTSGGAGTQYF. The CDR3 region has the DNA TGTGCCAGCAGCTTTCGATCGTTAACTAGCGGGGGGGCAGGTACGCAGTATTTT.

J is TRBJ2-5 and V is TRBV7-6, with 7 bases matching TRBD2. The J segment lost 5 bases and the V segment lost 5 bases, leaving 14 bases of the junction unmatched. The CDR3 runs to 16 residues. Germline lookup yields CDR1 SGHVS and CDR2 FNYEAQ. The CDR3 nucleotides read TGTGCCAGCAGCAAAGCGGGACTATGGTCCAGGGAGACCCAGTACTTC. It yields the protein CASSKAGLWSRETQYF.

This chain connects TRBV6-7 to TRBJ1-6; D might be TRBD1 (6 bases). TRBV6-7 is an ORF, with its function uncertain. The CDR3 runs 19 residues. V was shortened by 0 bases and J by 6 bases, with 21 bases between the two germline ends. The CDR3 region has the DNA TGTGCCAGCAGTTACTCCACCCCCGCCAGGACAGCCAGTAATTCACCCCTCCACTTT. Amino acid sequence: CASSYSTPARTASNSPLHF.